The next 23 T cell receptor beta chains were all read from a single sample in a study of human T cells and chemical hapten exposure. Via MiXCR, TCRdb re-called the RACE reads, giving one row per CDR3 protein. Here the sample spans around 300,000 distinct CDR3 sequences, 5% to 6.5% being singletons. Time point given: pre-sensitization, week 0. The treatment is: therapeutic diphenylcyclopropenone sensitization with weekly scalp DPC. The sample was whole blood, taken in connection with sensitization to the hapten diphenylcyclopropenone (DPC). The receptors come from a woman under 30 with alopecia areata. Some clones in this sample may be carry-over from other donors' samples.

This clonotype was seen ten or more times. The chain couples TRBV6-5 to TRBJ1-5; D gene ambiguous. This CDR3 is 14 amino acids long. The V and J ends lost 1 base and 4 bases respectively, with 8 bases between them. The germline V gene encodes CDR1 MNHEY and CDR2 SVGAGI. The CDR3 region has the DNA TGTGCCAGCAGTTACTATGGGCCTAATCAGCCCCAGCATTTT. This codes for CASSYYGPNQPQHF.

This clonotype was seen ten or more times. The junction departs from the called germline gene at one end, perhaps through a read error. V usage is TRBV7-2 and J usage is TRBJ1-1; no reliable D call. In germline, CDR1 is SGHTA, CDR2 FQGNSA. This CDR3 spans 14 amino acids. The CDR3 bases are TGTGCCAGCAGCCCGCCGCCAGGTGCGCCGCTGCCTTGGTTT. This sequence encodes CASSPPPGAPLPWF. Filled out from reference TRBV7-2 and TRBJ1-1, the complete variable domain reads GAGVSQSPSNKVTEKGKDVELRCDPISGHTALYWYRQSLGQGLEFLIYFQGNSAPDKSGLPSDRFSAERTGGSVSTLTIQRTQQEDSAVYLCASSPPPGAPLPWFGQGTRLTVV.

This chain joins TRBV18 and TRBJ2-4; D unresolved. Per germline, CDR1 KGHSH and CDR2 LQKENI. With 3 bases removed from V and 7 bases from J, the gap between germline ends came to 4 bases. CDR3 length: 11 amino acids. The CDR3 nucleotides are TGTGCCAGCTCACCTCAGAACATTCAGTACTTC. Encoded protein: CASSPQNIQYF.

In this sample, this clonotype turned up many times. This rearrangement joins TRBV9 to TRBJ2-2, with a weak D call TRBD2 (6 bases). This CDR3 comprises 15 residues. Trimming removed 3 bases at V and 6 bases at J, with 15 bases between. CDR1 and CDR2 (germline): SGDLS, YYNGEE. The CDR3 nucleotides are TGTGCCAGCAGCGCGACGCTAGCGTCCGCCGGGGAGCTGTTTTTT. This gives the protein CASSATLASAGELFF. The full variable domain, rest sourced from reference TRBV9 and TRBJ2-2, is DSGVTQTPKHLITATGQRVTLRCSPRSGDLSVYWYQQSLDQGLQFLIQYYNGEERAKGNILERFSAQQFPDLHSELNLSSLELGDSALYFCASSATLASAGELFFGEGSRLTVL.

This clonotype showed up many times. The V and J genes are TRBV4-2 and TRBJ2-7, with D possibly matching TRBD1 (5 bases). Deletions cut 2 bases from V and 0 bases from J, with 14 bases between. The CDR3 has 16 residues. CDR1 and CDR2 (germline): LGHNA, YNFKEQ. For the CDR3, the DNA is TGTGCCAGCAGCCAATCCCCCAGGGCCAGCTCCTACGAGCAGTACTTC. Translation: CASSQSPRASSYEQYF.

In its sample, this clonotype was seen many times. The chain links TRBV7-9 to TRBJ2-7; D tentatively reads TRBD1 or TRBD2 (5 bases each). V was clipped by 4 bases and J by 2 bases, with 15 bases between them. The CDR3 loop spans 15 amino acids. The germline V gene encodes CDR1 SEHNR and CDR2 FQNEAQ (reference sequence). CDR3 loop: CASSSVDGAPYEQYF. Written as DNA, the CDR3 is TGTGCCAGCAGCTCCGTGGACGGGGCACCCTACGAGCAGTACTTC. Full variable domain (remainder filled in from reference TRBV7-9 and TRBJ2-7): DTGVSQNPRHKITKRGQNVTFRCDPISEHNRLYWYRQTLGQGPEFLTYFQNEAQLEKSRLLSDRFSAERPKGSFSTLEIQRTEQGDSAMYLCASSSVDGAPYEQYFGPGTRLTVT.

The chain is built from TRBV27 and TRBJ1-2, with 8 bases identical to TRBD1. The CDR3 is 14 amino acids. Germline assignment: CDR1 MNHEY and CDR2 SMNVEV (reference sequence). The V and J ends lost 3 bases and 7 bases, in that order; junction bases with no gene match: 7. CDR3 nucleotides: TGTGCCAGCAGTTTTGTAGGACAGGGTATTGGCTACACCTTC. Amino acids: CASSFVGQGIGYTF.

The chain joins TRBV15 to TRBJ1-4, with 7 nucleotides matching TRBD1. V shed 0 bases, J shed 8 bases, and the junction held 9 bases outside the gene matches. This CDR3 spans 16 amino acids. Germline assignment: CDR1 LNHNV and CDR2 YYDKDF (reference sequence). The CDR3 here is CATSRDREGAREKLFF. CDR3 DNA sequence: TGTGCCACCAGCAGAGATAGAGAGGGGGCGCGGGAAAAACTGTTTTTT.

This clonotype was observed a few times. The chain has TRBV7-2 and TRBJ1-4; no firm D call. The V and J ends lost 5 bases and 8 bases respectively, with 12 bases between them. The CDR3 runs 13 residues. Per germline, CDR1 SGHTA and CDR2 FQGNSA. In DNA form, the CDR3 reads TGTGCCAGCAGCATCAACTACCGCGAAAAACTGTTTTTT. Translated: CASSINYREKLFF.

Turning to this clonotype: A read error may explain this, as a much larger clone is one base away. The CDR3 here is CASSSSIGMGEQYF. Written as DNA, the CDR3 is TGTGCCAGCAGCAGCTCGATAGGGATGGGTGAGCAGTACTTC. This chain connects TRBV21-1 to TRBJ2-7. TRBV21-1 is designated a pseudogene. The CDR3 contains 14 residues.

This chain uses TRBV7-9 with TRBJ2-7, with 7 bases that match TRBD2. Germline values: CDR1 SEHNR, CDR2 FQNEAQ (reference sequence). The CDR3 spans 13 residues. The ends lost 4 bases at V and 5 bases at J; junction bases unmatched: 5. In DNA form, the CDR3 reads TGTGCCAGCAGCTATCCAGGGAGGGACGAGCAGTACTTC. Translation gives CASSYPGRDEQYF.

Ten or more counts support this clonotype. DNA for the CDR3: TGTGCCAGCAGTTTAACCCCAGGGTGGTCGGGCACTGAAGCTTTCTTT. As protein: CASSLTPGWSGTEAFF. The chain joins TRBV27 to TRBJ1-1; the D gene is possibly TRBD1 (5 bases). Per the germline V gene, CDR1 is MNHEY and CDR2 is SMNVEV (reference sequence). V lost 2 bases and J 4 bases, leaving 17 bases between the germline ends. The CDR3 is 16 amino acids.

This clonotype was seen a handful of times. The chain employs TRBV3-1 and TRBJ2-1; a weak D match, TRBD2 (6 bases). This CDR3 is 15 amino acids long. The ends were cut back, 3 bases at V and 4 bases at J, with 13 bases in the middle. CDR1 is LGHDT, CDR2 YNNKEL, per germline (reference sequence). CDR3 nucleotides: TGTGCCAGCAGCCAGGCGTCTGGACTATACAATGAGCAGTTCTTC. It specifies CASSQASGLYNEQFF.

A few counts support this clonotype. This chain uses TRBV6-5 with TRBJ1-1, with TRBD1 matching 9 bases. The CDR3 loop spans 15 amino acids. Germline assignment: CDR1 MNHEY and CDR2 SVGAGI. V lost 4 bases, J lost 4 bases, and 7 bases stayed unmatched. CDR3 in amino acids: CASSSQQGAPTEAFF. CDR3 bases: TGTGCCAGCAGTTCCCAACAGGGGGCGCCCACTGAAGCTTTCTTT.

This clonotype was seen only a few times. The chain combines TRBV3-1 with TRBJ2-3, with 9 positions matching TRBD1. CDR3 length equals 16 residues. The V gene end was trimmed by 1 base and the J gene end by 3 bases; junction bases not matched to a gene: 5. CDR1 and CDR2 from the germline V gene are LGHDT and YNNKEL (reference sequence). The CDR3 bases are TGTGCCAGCAGCCAAGCCGGGACAGGGATTACAGATACGCAGTATTTT. Its protein is CASSQAGTGITDTQYF.

This clonotype appeared many times. The J gene is TRBJ2-7, the V gene TRBV6-2 or TRBV6-3, with D perhaps given as TRBD1 or TRBD2 (5 bases each). The V end lost 4 bases, the J end lost 7 bases, and 20 bases lay between the germline ends. This CDR3 has 15 amino acids. CDR1 MNHEY and CDR2 SVGEGT come from the germline V gene. CDR3 sequence (DNA): TGTGCCAGCAGTTCCCTCCCGGGGCTCTCGAGTGAGCAGTACTTC. Encoded protein: CASSSLPGLSSEQYF.

In its sample, this clonotype was seen many times. The V call is TRBV6-6, the J call TRBJ1-1; D perhaps matches TRBD1 (6 bases). Trimming cost V 5 bases and J 6 bases, with 19 bases left between them. This CDR3 is built from 15 residues. Germline loops: CDR1 MNHNY, CDR2 SVGAGI (reference sequence). Here the CDR3 reads CASSNPGQGSAEAFF. The CDR3, as DNA: TGTGCCAGCAGTAACCCGGGGCAGGGGAGCGCTGAAGCTTTCTTT.

This clonotype came up many times. This chain uses TRBV12-3 or TRBV12-4 with TRBJ2-5; TRBD1 aligns across 7 bases. The CDR3 totals 14 residues. The trim removed 2 bases at V and 4 bases at J, leaving 4 bases unmatched. The CDR3 DNA follows: TGTGCCAGCAGTTTAATGAGGGGGCGAGAGACCCAGTACTTC. Residues: CASSLMRGRETQYF.

The rearrangement joins TRBV6-5 to TRBJ1-3; 7 positions agree with TRBD1. This CDR3 contains 13 residues. V lost 5 bases and J lost 4; bases outside the gene matches: 2. Germline assignment: CDR1 MNHEY and CDR2 SVGAGI. DNA for the CDR3: TGTGCCAGCAGTACAGGGGCAGGAAACACCATATATTTT. This encodes CASSTGAGNTIYF.

This clonotype was counted many times. The chain combines TRBV7-9 with TRBJ1-1, with D unresolved. V lost 3 bases and J lost 6, with 11 bases in between. The CDR3 totals 13 residues. Per germline, CDR1 SEHNR and CDR2 FQNEAQ (reference sequence). The CDR3 region is CASSFVEVAEAFF. CDR3 nucleotide sequence: TGTGCCAGCAGCTTCGTTGAGGTCGCTGAAGCTTTCTTT.

In its sample, this clonotype was seen many times. This rearrangement joins TRBV20-1 to TRBJ1-5; D perhaps matches TRBD1 (6 bases). In germline, CDR1 is DFQATT, CDR2 SNEGSKA (reference sequence). Trimming took off 4 bases at V and 3 bases at J, with 10 bases between the two ends. The CDR3 consists of 13 residues. The CDR3 DNA reads as TGCAGTGCTACCAGGGGATACAATCAGCCCCAGCATTTT. Amino acid sequence: CSATRGYNQPQHF.

The sample holds many counts of this clonotype. The chain links TRBV28 to TRBJ2-3; 9 bases agree with TRBD1. CDR1 is MDHEN and CDR2 is SYDVKM in the germline V gene. V lost 2 bases and J lost 4; bases outside the gene matches: 10. The CDR3 has 17 residues. DNA of the CDR3: TGTGCCAGCAGTTTACTGGGACAGGGATACATTCCAGATACGCAGTATTTT. This codes for CASSLLGQGYIPDTQYF. Based on the CDR3 plus reference TRBV28 and TRBJ2-3, the full variable domain is DVKVTQSSRYLVKRTGEKVFLECVQDMDHENMFWYRQDPGLGLRLIYFSYDVKMKEKGDIPEGYSVSREKKERFSLILESASTNQTSMYLCASSLLGQGYIPDTQYFGPGTRLTVL.

The V call is TRBV11-1, the J call TRBJ2-2; 10 bases are a match to TRBD1. Losses at the gene ends were 4 bases for V and 4 bases for J; bases not matched to a gene: 6. The CDR3 length is 16 residues. Germline CDR1 is SGHAT and CDR2 is FQDESV (reference sequence). The CDR3 spells CASSSSGTGATGELFF. DNA of the CDR3: TGTGCCAGCAGCTCGTCCGGGACAGGGGCCACCGGGGAGCTGTTTTTT.